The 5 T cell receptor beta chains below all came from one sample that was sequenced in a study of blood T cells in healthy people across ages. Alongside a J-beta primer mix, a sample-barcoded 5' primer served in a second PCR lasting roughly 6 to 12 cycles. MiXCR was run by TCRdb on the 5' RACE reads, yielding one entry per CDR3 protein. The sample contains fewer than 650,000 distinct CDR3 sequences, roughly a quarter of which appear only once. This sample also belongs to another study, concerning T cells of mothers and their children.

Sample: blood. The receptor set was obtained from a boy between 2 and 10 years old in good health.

CDR3 amino acids: CASRSGPTPFYGYTF. The CDR3 DNA reads TGTGCCAGCAGGTCAGGGCCCACTCCCTTTTATGGCTACACCTTC. The chain employs TRBV12-3 or TRBV12-4 and TRBJ1-2; possible D gene TRBD1, 5 bases. The CDR3 totals 15 residues. Trimming cost V 6 bases and J 5 bases, with 19 bases left between them.

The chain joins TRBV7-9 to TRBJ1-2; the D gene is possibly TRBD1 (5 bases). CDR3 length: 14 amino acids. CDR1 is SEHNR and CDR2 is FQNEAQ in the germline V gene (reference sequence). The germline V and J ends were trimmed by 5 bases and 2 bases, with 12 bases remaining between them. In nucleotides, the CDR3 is TGTGCCAGCAGCGCCGTGGGGGGAAACTATGGCTACACCTTC. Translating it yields CASSAVGGNYGYTF.

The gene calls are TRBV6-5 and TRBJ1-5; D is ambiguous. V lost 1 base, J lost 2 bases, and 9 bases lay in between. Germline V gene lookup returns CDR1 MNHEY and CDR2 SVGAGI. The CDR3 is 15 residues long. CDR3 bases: TGTGCCAGCAGTTACTTGGGAGATGGCAATCAGCCCCAGCATTTT. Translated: CASSYLGDGNQPQHF.

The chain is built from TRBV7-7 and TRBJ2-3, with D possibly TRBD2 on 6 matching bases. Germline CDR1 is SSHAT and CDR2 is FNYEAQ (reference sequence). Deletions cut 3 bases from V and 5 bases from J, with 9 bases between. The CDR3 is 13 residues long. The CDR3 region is CASSLLGGDTQYF. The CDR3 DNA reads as TGTGCCAGCAGCTTGCTGGGGGGAGATACGCAGTATTTT.

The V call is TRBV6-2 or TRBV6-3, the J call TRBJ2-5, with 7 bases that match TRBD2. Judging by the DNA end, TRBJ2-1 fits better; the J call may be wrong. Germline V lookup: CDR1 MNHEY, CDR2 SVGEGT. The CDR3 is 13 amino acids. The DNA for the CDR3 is TGTGCCAGCAGTTACCTGGGAGGGAACGAGCAGTTCTTC. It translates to CASSYLGGNEQFF.